The TCR beta chain under discussion was sequenced for a study of T cells in Graves' hyperthyroidism and ophthalmopathy. Study-level results: The model's output predicted ophthalmopathy at a median of roughly 6 months prior to onset.

Many counts were recorded for this clonotype. What it recognizes is unknown. Stable Graves' hyperthyroidism denoted no ophthalmopathy progression over 18 months. What was amplified from RNA transcripts were TCR beta CDR3 regions. During a first-round RT-PCR of the TCR CDR3, the HTBI primer set was used. TCRdb itself ran the multiplex PCR reads through MiXCR, one entry per CDR3 protein. The table has approximately 380,000 distinct CDR3 sequences, over 15% seen once; the top ten hold 3.7%. Germline CDR1 is DFQATT and CDR2 is SNEGSKA (reference sequence). The CDR3 has 14 residues. V lost 0 bases to trimming and J lost 5 bases, with 11 bases between them.

The sequence was collected from a woman aged 18-29 years with Graves' hyperthyroidism. The sequenced sample was blood. This chain links TRBV20-1 with TRBJ1-5, with TRBD1 as a possible D gene (5 bases). In DNA, the CDR3 is TGCAGTGCTAGAGATCAGGTGGGGCATCAGCCCCAGCATTTT. It specifies CSARDQVGHQPQHF.